This T cell receptor (beta chain) was identified during a study of fetal regulatory T cell absence and autoimmunity. Findings and caveats of the study: In IPEX, the enrichment was taken to support antigen-driven autoimmunity before birth. Cord blood and pancreas showed broadly similar TRB gene family usage.

Details on this clone: Its antigen is as yet unknown.

The assay was run at survey level. Method: immunoSEQ multiplex PCR; TCRdb's copy keeps in-frame clones and lacks some. The profile covers about 95,000 clones, with 72% appearing a single time and roughly 2% taken by the ten largest. Sequenced material: pancreas tissue. This clonotype was obtained from a male donor with IPEX syndrome.

This CDR3 reads CASSPYSGRVETQYF. CDR3 nucleotide sequence: TGCGCCAGCAGCCCGTATTCGGGCAGGGTGGAGACCCAGTACTTC. This sequence joins TRBV4-1 and TRBJ2-5; D perhaps matches TRBD1 (5 bases). CDR3 length: 15 residues. Trimming removed 4 bases at V and 5 bases at J, with 17 bases between. Germline CDR1 reads MGHRA; CDR2 reads YSYEKL.